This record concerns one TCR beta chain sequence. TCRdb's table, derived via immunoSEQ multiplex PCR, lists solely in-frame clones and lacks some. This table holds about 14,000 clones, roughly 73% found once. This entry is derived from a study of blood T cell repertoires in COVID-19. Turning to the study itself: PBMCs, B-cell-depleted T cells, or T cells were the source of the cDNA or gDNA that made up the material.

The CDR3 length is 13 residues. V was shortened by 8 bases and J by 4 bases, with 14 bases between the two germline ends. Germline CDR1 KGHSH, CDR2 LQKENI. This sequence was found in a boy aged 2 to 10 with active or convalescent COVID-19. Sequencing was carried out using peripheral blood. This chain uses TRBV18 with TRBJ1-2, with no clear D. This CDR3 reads CASAGTGSYGYTF. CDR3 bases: TGTGCCAGCGCCGGCACGGGGTCCTATGGCTACACCTTC. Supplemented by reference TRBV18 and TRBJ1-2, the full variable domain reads NAGVMQNPRHLVRRRGQEARLRCSPMKGHSHVYWYRQLPEEGLKFMVYLQKENIIDESGMPKERFSAEFPKEGPSILRIQQVVRGDSAAYFCASAGTGSYGYTFGSGTRLTVV.